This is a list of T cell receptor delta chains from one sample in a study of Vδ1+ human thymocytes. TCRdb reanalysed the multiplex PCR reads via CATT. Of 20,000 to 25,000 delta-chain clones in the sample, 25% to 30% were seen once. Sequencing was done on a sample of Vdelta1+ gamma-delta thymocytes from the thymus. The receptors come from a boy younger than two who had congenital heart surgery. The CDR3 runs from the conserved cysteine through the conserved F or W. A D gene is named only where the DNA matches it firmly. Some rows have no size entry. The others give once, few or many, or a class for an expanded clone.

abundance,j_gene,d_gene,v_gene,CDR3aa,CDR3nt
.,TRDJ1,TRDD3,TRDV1,CALGAYEKDLGDKGPDKLIF,TGTGCTCTTGGGGCCTACGAAAAGGACCTGGGGGATAAGGGCCCCGATAAACTCATCTTT
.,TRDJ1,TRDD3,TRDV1,CALGELAWGIRADKLIF,TGTGCTCTTGGGGAACTCGCCTGGGGGATACGCGCCGATAAACTCATCTTT
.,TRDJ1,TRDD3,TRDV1,CALGLFPRSTGDYTDKLIF,TGTGCTCTTGGGCTTTTTCCCAGGTCCACTGGGGATTACACCGATAAACTCATCTTT
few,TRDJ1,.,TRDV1,CALGEQRVPLKSDKLIF,TGTGCTCTTGGGGAACAACGGGTCCCCTTAAAGTCGGATAAACTCATCTTT
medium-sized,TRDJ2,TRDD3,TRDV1,CALGEAYYRARSYWGSALTAQLFF,TGTGCTCTTGGGGAAGCGTATTATCGGGCTCGGTCGTACTGGGGGTCCGCTTTGACAGCACAACTCTTCTTT
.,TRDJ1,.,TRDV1,CALGELGPTDKLIF,TGTGCTCTTGGGGAACTAGGCCCCACCGATAAACTCATCTTT
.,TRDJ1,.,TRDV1,CALGEPRLRGYTDKLIF,TGTGCTCTTGGGGAACCGCGACTTCGGGGATACACCGATAAACTCATCTTT
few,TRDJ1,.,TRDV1,CALGELGGLLGNPTPLGIYTDKLIF,TGTGCTCTTGGGGAACTAGGGGGGCTCCTTGGAAATCCTACTCCACTGGGGATATACACGGATAAACTCATCTTT
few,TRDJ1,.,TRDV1,CALGELKSYTDKLIF,TGTGCTCTTGGGGAACTAAAGTCTTACACCGATAAACTCATCTTT
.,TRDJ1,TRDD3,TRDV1,CALGAWGGGDTIGLEGYTDKLIF,TGTGCTCTTGGGGCCTGGGGCGGAGGGGATACGATCGGATTGGAGGGGTACACCGATAAACTCATCTTT
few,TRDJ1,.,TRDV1,CALGETTKWGPTYTDKLIF,TGTGCTCTTGGGGAAACGACAAAGTGGGGTCCCACGTACACCGATAAACTCATCTTT
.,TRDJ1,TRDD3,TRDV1,CALGDPFGGILTTDKLIF,TGTGCTCTTGGGGACCCTTTCGGGGGGATACTCACCACCGATAAACTCATCTTT
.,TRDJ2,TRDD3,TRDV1,CALGGTSYGDTRVGTDKLFF,TGTGCTCTTGGCGGTACCTCCTACGGGGATACGCGGGTTGGCACCGATAAACTCTTCTTT
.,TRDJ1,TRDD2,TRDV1,CALGDLSSYFILYTDKLIF,TGTGCTCTTGGGGATCTTTCTTCCTACTTCATCCTGTACACCGATAAACTCATCTTT
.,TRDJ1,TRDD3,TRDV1,CALGARPSPTVGLGDTQIFKVIF,TGTGCTCTTGGGGCCCGGCCTTCCCCTACTGTGGGACTGGGGGATACGCAAATTTTCAAGGTCATCTTT
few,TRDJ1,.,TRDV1,CALGGPAYTDKLIF,TGTGCTCTTGGGGGCCCTGCTTACACCGATAAACTCATCTTT
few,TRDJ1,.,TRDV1,CALGELRFTDKLIF,TGTGCTCTTGGGGAACTCCGCTTCACCGATAAACTCATCTTT
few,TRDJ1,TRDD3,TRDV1,CALGELAFLRAGTGGDTDRLIF,TGTGCTCTTGGGGAACTCGCATTCCTACGGGCTGGGACTGGGGGAGATACCGATAGACTCATCTTT
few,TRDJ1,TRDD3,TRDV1,CALGETPSHPYWGTHYTDKLIF,TGTGCTCTTGGGGAAACGCCTTCCCACCCGTACTGGGGGACACACTACACCGATAAACTCATCTTT
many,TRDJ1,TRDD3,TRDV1,CALGDSPPPYGTGGYPTDKLIF,TGTGCTCTTGGGGATTCCCCGCCTCCTTACGGAACTGGGGGATACCCCACCGATAAACTCATCTTT
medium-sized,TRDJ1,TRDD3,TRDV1,CALGEPGGPSGPGGPYTDKLIF,TGTGCTCTTGGGGAACCGGGGGGCCCCTCGGGGCCTGGGGGCCCGTACACCGATAAACTCATCTTT
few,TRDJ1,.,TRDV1,CALGEPPLLHYYKLIF,TGTGCTCTTGGGGAACCCCCCCTCCTTCACTACTATAAACTCATCTTT
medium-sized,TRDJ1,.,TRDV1,CALGDPRLLGVLPYTDKLIF,TGTGCTCTTGGGGATCCTAGGTTGTTGGGGGTACTCCCGTACACCGATAAACTCATCTTT
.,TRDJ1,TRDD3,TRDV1,CALGIGGLPIYWGIKELIF,TGTGCTCTTGGGATCGGAGGGCTTCCTATATACTGGGGGATCAAAGAACTCATCTTT
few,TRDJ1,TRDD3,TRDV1,CALDERTVSSWGIQKYGHTDKLIF,TGTGCTCTTGACGAACGGACCGTATCTTCCTGGGGGATACAAAAGTACGGGCACACCGATAAACTCATCTTT
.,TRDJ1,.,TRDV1,CALGGYTDKLIF,TGTGCTCTTGGGGGTTACACCGATAAACTCATCTTT
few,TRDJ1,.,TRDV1,CALGEPLPTPLPSYTDKLIF,TGTGCTCTTGGGGAACCCCTCCCGACCCCTCTTCCCTCGTACACCGATAAACTCATCTTT
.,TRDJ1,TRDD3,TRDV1,CALGTVTGATTDKLIF,TGTGCTCTTGGGACGGTTACTGGGGCTACCACCGATAAACTCATCTTT
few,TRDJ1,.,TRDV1,CALGERFPPNGECNTDKLIF,TGTGCTCTTGGGGAACGATTCCCCCCTAATGGGGAGTGTAACACCGATAAACTCATCTTT
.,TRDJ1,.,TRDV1,CALGELTSSSYWRSTDKLIF,TGTGCTCTTGGGGAACTTACCTCGTCGTCGTACTGGCGGAGCACCGATAAACTCATCTTT
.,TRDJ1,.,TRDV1,CALGEPWGASYTDKLIF,TGTGCTCTTGGGGAACCCTGGGGTGCGTCGTACACCGATAAACTCATCTTT
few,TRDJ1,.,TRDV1,CALGLPTLSCHTDKLIF,TGTGCTCTTGGGCTCCCTACGTTAAGCTGCCACACCGATAAACTCATCTTT
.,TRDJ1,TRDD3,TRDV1,CALGDTGLPHWGMPYADKLIF,TGTGCTCTTGGGGATACTGGCCTTCCTCACTGGGGGATGCCGTACGCCGATAAACTCATCTTT
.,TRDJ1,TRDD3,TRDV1,CALGERGLAGLGDACDKLIF,TGTGCTCTTGGGGAACGAGGGCTAGCTGGACTGGGGGATGCCTGCGATAAACTCATCTTT
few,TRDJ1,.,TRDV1,CALGACEDLKLIF,TGTGCTCTTGGGGCCTGTGAGGATCTGAAACTCATCTTT
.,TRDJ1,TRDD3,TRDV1,CALDPGDPYDQLIF,TGTGCTCTTGACCCGGGGGATCCCTACGATCAACTCATCTTT
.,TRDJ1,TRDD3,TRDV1,CALGELDRVLLPIRAGGYKGVYTDKLIF,TGTGCTCTTGGGGAACTAGACAGGGTCCTCCTACCCATTCGCGCTGGGGGATACAAGGGGGTCTACACCGATAAACTCATCTTT
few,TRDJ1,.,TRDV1,CALTPGLTDKLIF,TGTGCTCTAACCCCGGGCCTCACCGATAAACTCATCTTT
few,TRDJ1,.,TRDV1,CALGDPGRWELIF,TGTGCTCTTGGGGACCCCGGGAGGTGGGAACTCATCTTT
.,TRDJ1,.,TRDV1,CALGERKPSPYWVDKLIF,TGTGCTCTTGGGGAAAGGAAGCCTTCCCCGTACTGGGTCGATAAACTCATCTTT
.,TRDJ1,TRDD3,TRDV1,CALGELGGGVSTGDTGAYTDKLIF,TGTGCTCTTGGGGAACTAGGCGGGGGAGTCTCTACTGGGGATACGGGAGCGTACACCGATAAACTCATCTTT
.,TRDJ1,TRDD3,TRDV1,CALGSLLTTSTGGLYTDKLIF,TGTGCTCTTGGGAGTCTCCTTACTACGAGTACTGGGGGACTCTACACCGATAAACTCATCTTT
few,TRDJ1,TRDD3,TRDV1,CALGELSVLGDREVTDKLIF,TGTGCTCTTGGGGAACTATCCGTACTGGGGGATAGGGAGGTCACCGATAAACTCATCTTT
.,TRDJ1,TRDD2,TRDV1,CALGERPPVSYPRGGVYAGTELIF,TGTGCTCTTGGGGAACGGCCTCCCGTTTCCTACCCTAGGGGTGGGGTATACGCTGGTACCGAACTCATCTTT
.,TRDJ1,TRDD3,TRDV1,CALGEQNSWGIGGIDKLIF,TGTGCTCTTGGGGAACAAAACTCCTGGGGGATAGGTGGCATCGATAAACTCATCTTT
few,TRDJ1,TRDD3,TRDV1,CALGNRGRLGDSLPYTDKLIF,TGTGCTCTTGGGAACCGGGGTCGGCTGGGGGATAGCCTCCCGTACACCGATAAACTCATCTTT
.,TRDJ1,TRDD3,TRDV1,CALGELRPHPSYSDWGIRVSPDKLIF,TGTGCTCTTGGGGAATTACGGCCCCACCCTTCCTACTCCGACTGGGGGATACGCGTATCCCCCGATAAACTCATCTTT
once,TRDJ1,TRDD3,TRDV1,CALGAGPTFGWGIYTDKLIF,TGTGCTCTTGGGGCGGGCCCTACGTTTGGTTGGGGGATTTACACCGATAAACTCATCTTT
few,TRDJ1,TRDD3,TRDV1,CALGELVVFWGIYRYTDKLIF,TGTGCTCTTGGGGAACTAGTCGTTTTCTGGGGGATATATCGGTACACCGATAAACTCATCTTT
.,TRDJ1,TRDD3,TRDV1,CALGGEYPRPGGFNTDKLIF,TGTGCTCTTGGGGGGGAGTATCCTCGGCCTGGGGGATTCAACACCGATAAACTCATCTTT
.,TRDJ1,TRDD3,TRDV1,CALGDPSRMGDTPLNTDKLIF,TGTGCTCTTGGGGATCCCAGCCGGATGGGGGACACGCCCTTAAACACCGATAAACTCATCTTT